These 21 T cell receptor beta chains share one sample of origin, sequenced in a study of cytomegalovirus exposure and HLA in healthy donors. With 60 Vbeta and 13 Jbeta primers, the PCR was carried out. Repertoires were generated with immunoSEQ multiplex PCR, while TCRdb's copy carries only in-frame clones and drops some. The sample shows roughly 140,000 clones, about four fifths of them seen only once. The sample comprised PBMCs. The receptors were sampled from a man aged 40-49 years in good health and CMV-seropositive.

V and J are TRBV10-3 and TRBJ1-3; a weak D match, TRBD1 (5 bases). Trimming took 10 bases from V and 0 from J, leaving 16 bases between them. The CDR3 is 15 residues long. The germline V gene has CDR1 ENHRY and CDR2 SYGVKD. The CDR3 nucleotides read TGTGCCACTTCGGGGGGACTAAGCTCTGGAAACACCATATATTTT. This encodes CATSGGLSSGNTIYF.

J is TRBJ1-1 and V is TRBV15; 9 nucleotides align to TRBD1. The CDR3 spans 16 residues. With V trimmed by 1 base and J by 5 bases, 8 bases remained unmatched. Germline-derived CDR1 and CDR2 are LNHNV and YYDKDF (reference sequence). CDR3 loop: CATSRAGLQGATEAFF. The CDR3 DNA is TGTGCCACCAGCAGAGCCGGACTACAGGGGGCGACTGAAGCTTTCTTT.

The rearrangement joins TRBV30 to TRBJ1-1; TRBD1 is a possible D gene (6 bases). CDR1 and CDR2 (germline): GTSNPN, SVGIG (reference sequence). This CDR3 contains 15 residues. V dropped 0 bases and J dropped 5 bases, with 16 bases sitting between them. The CDR3 sequence: CAWSVPQTGRTEAFF. In DNA, the CDR3 is TGTGCCTGGAGTGTACCCCAGACAGGAAGGACTGAAGCTTTCTTT.

V usage is TRBV14 and J usage is TRBJ2-5; no clear D gene. The V gene lost 0 bases and the J gene lost 1 base, with 12 bases spanning the gap. CDR1 is SGHDN, CDR2 FVKESK, per germline. This CDR3 is built from 16 residues. For the CDR3, the DNA is TGTGCCAGCAGCCAAGAAAGGAAGACTCTCCAAGAGACCCAGTACTTC. It translates to CASSQERKTLQETQYF.

V gene TRBV4-1 combines with J gene TRBJ1-4; no definite D call. The germline V gene has CDR1 MGHRA and CDR2 YSYEKL. The germline V and J ends were trimmed by 3 bases and 0 bases, with 8 bases remaining between them. This CDR3 has 15 residues. The CDR3: CASSQRLATNEKLFF. Here the CDR3 DNA reads TGCGCCAGCAGCCAGAGACTTGCAACTAATGAAAAACTGTTTTTT.

This sequence joins TRBV7-3 and TRBJ1-6; D unclear. Germline V gene sequence: CDR1 SGHTA, CDR2 FQGTGA. The CDR3 has 18 residues. Deletions cut 5 bases from V and 5 bases from J, with 22 bases between. The chain's CDR3 is CASSNSPRIGLNNSPLHF. DNA of the CDR3: TGTGCCAGCAGCAACAGCCCCAGAATAGGACTGAATAATTCACCCCTCCACTTT. The full variable domain, rest sourced from reference TRBV7-3 and TRBJ1-6, is GAGVSQTPSNKVTEKGKYVELRCDPISGHTALYWYRQSLGQGPEFLIYFQGTGAADDSGLPNDRFFAVRPEGSVSTLKIQRTERGDSAVYLCASSNSPRIGLNNSPLHFGNGTRLTVT.

Worth noting for this clone: Other DNA sequences in the same sample also yield this CDR3. The chain uses TRBV5-1 and TRBJ2-1, with D possibly TRBD2 on 7 matching bases. V dropped 4 bases and J dropped 0 bases, with 11 bases sitting between them. There are 15 residues in the CDR3. CDR1 and CDR2 (germline): SGHRS, YFSETQ. The CDR3, as DNA: TGCGCCAGCAGCCTAGCGGACAGCTCCTACAATGAGCAGTTCTTC. Translation: CASSLADSSYNEQFF.

The chain has TRBV15 and TRBJ1-2, with 8 positions matching TRBD1. CDR3 length: 13 amino acids. Germline V CDR1 and CDR2: LNHNV, YYDKDF (reference sequence). Losses at the gene ends were 2 bases for V and 6 bases for J; bases not matched to a gene: 2. CDR3 sequence (DNA): TGTGCCACCAGCAGACCGACAGGGGATGGCTACACCTTC. Translated, it gives CATSRPTGDGYTF.

This clone turned up a few times. The V call is TRBV28, the J call TRBJ2-7, with D perhaps matching TRBD2 (5 bases). This CDR3 spans 12 amino acids. Trimming took off 6 bases at V and 7 bases at J, with 13 bases between the two ends. Looked up from germline, CDR1 is MDHEN and CDR2 is SYDVKM. The CDR3 region has the DNA TGTGCCAGCAGAGAGACTCGCGGGGAGCAGTACTTC. Encoded protein: CASRETRGEQYF.

The DNA of the CDR3 is TGCGCCAGGGCGGCGGGAGGGAACTATGGCTACACCTTC. Encoded protein: CARAAGGNYGYTF. The V and J genes are TRBV23-1 and TRBJ1-2; D uncertain. TRBV23-1 falls under the ORF class, with uncertain function. The CDR3 is 13 amino acids. The ends were cut back, 9 bases at V and 2 bases at J, with 13 bases in the middle.

This chain joins TRBV6-6 and TRBJ2-7; TRBD1 is a possible D gene (5 bases). Between the trimmed V and J ends, which lost 4 bases and 3 bases, there was a span of 10 bases. CDR3 length: 13 residues. Germline CDR1 and CDR2: MNHNY and SVGAGI (reference sequence). The CDR3 is CASSSDGHYEQYF. CDR3 in DNA: TGTGCCAGCAGTTCGGACGGACACTACGAGCAGTACTTC.

This clone was seen a handful of times. The chain joins TRBV6-5 to TRBJ1-3; D ambiguous. The germline V gene has CDR1 MNHEY and CDR2 SVGAGI. CDR3 length: 13 residues. The V gene lost 4 bases and the J gene lost 1 base, with 5 bases spanning the gap. The CDR3 coding sequence is TGTGCCAGCAGTTTTAGTTCTGGAAACACCATATATTTT. Translation gives CASSFSSGNTIYF.

Here the CDR3 reads CASSDSRDGYTF. CDR3 in DNA: TGTGCCAGCAGTGACTCGAGGGATGGCTACACCTTC. The chain is built from TRBV6-4 and TRBJ1-2; D unclear. This CDR3 comprises 12 residues. CDR1 MRHNA and CDR2 SNTAGT come from the germline V gene. V lost 0 bases, J lost 6 bases, and 5 bases lay in between.

This clone has just a few counts. The chain carries TRBV15 and TRBJ2-6, with D possibly TRBD1 on 6 matching bases. V was clipped by 6 bases and J by 4 bases, with 13 bases between them. Germline CDR1 LNHNV, CDR2 YYDKDF (reference sequence). CDR3 length: 15 residues. The CDR3 DNA reads as TGTGCCACCAGTGACAGGCTCAACGGGGCCAACGTCCTGACTTTC. This sequence encodes CATSDRLNGANVLTF.

The chain uses TRBV5-6 and TRBJ2-4; 10 positions agree with TRBD2. In germline, CDR1 is SGHDT, CDR2 YYEEEE. Unmatched junction bases numbered 5, after V lost 2 bases and J lost 9 bases. The CDR3 consists of 14 residues. The CDR3 protein is CASSLRSGGSIQYF. DNA of the CDR3: TGTGCCAGCAGCTTACGTAGCGGGGGGAGCATTCAGTACTTC.

This clone has more than one count but fewer than ten. The chain recombines TRBV6-6 with TRBJ1-3; D remains ambiguous. CDR1 and CDR2 from the germline V gene are MNHNY and SVGAGI (reference sequence). The CDR3 is 14 residues long. The germline V and J ends were trimmed by 11 bases and 0 bases, with 14 bases remaining between them. This CDR3 reads CASSTRPSGNTIYF. The DNA for the CDR3 is TGTGCCTCCTCCACCAGGCCCTCTGGAAACACCATATATTTT.

V usage is TRBV7-9 and J usage is TRBJ2-6; D unclear. The CDR3 runs 16 residues. V dropped 2 bases and J dropped 2 bases, with 10 bases sitting between them. In germline, CDR1 is SEHNR, CDR2 FQNEAQ (reference sequence). CDR3 sequence reads: CASSLPRLAGANVLTF. DNA for the CDR3: TGTGCCAGCAGCTTACCCCGGTTGGCTGGGGCCAACGTCCTGACTTTC.

The chain joins TRBV7-3 to TRBJ2-6, with D possibly being TRBD2 (6 bases). The CDR3 length is 16 residues. Between the trimmed V and J ends, which lost 2 bases and 0 bases, there was a span of 8 bases. Per the germline V gene, CDR1 is SGHTA and CDR2 is FQGTGA. CDR3 in amino acids: CASSLGTLSGANVLTF. CDR3 DNA: TGTGCCAGCAGCTTAGGGACTCTCTCTGGGGCCAACGTCCTGACTTTC.

The chain combines TRBV2 with TRBJ1-5; TRBD1 is a possible D gene (6 bases). CDR1 SNHLY and CDR2 FYNNEI come from the germline V gene. The CDR3 is 15 residues long. V was cut by 5 bases and J by 1 base, with 12 bases left in between. The CDR3 reads CASSIQGRSNQPQHF. In DNA form, the CDR3 reads TGTGCCAGCAGTATACAGGGCCGGAGCAATCAGCCCCAGCATTTT.

In its sample, this clone was seen a few times. This chain joins TRBV19 and TRBJ1-5; TRBD1 aligns across 8 bases. Looked up from germline, CDR1 is LNHDA and CDR2 is SQIVND (reference sequence). With 5 bases clipped from V and 6 bases from J, the junction kept 9 bases outside the gene matches. The CDR3 spans 15 residues. The CDR3 DNA is TGTGCCAGTAGTCCCACAGGGGGTAATAGTCAGCCCCAGCATTTT. Protein: CASSPTGGNSQPQHF.

The rearrangement joins TRBV28 to TRBJ2-1, with D perhaps TRBD2 (6 bases). Deletions cut 6 bases from V and 0 bases from J, with 18 bases between. Germline V CDR1 and CDR2: MDHEN, SYDVKM. This CDR3 spans 17 amino acids. The chain's CDR3 is CASRGSGGASSYNEQFF. CDR3 nucleotides: TGTGCCAGCAGGGGGAGCGGAGGGGCCAGCTCCTACAATGAGCAGTTCTTC.